This TCR beta chain was sequenced during a study of neurological immune-mediated disorders. Synthesis of cDNA was performed by 5'RACE using 10-nucleotide random UMIs. The yield of each sequencing run was over 160 million TCR-beta sequences from 15-18 subjects. TCRdb itself ran the 5' RACE reads through MiXCR, one entry per CDR3 protein. Of tens of thousands of distinct CDR3 sequences listed, about 2.3% were seen once; the top ten hold 2% to 2.5%. This clonotype was counted ten times or more. V was pared by 4 bases and J by 2 bases, with 13 bases between. Germline V gene sequence: CDR1 SGHRS, CDR2 YFSETQ. CDR3 size: 15 residues. The unsorted libraries originated from 2 million PBMCs kept at -80 C.

Sequencing was carried out using PBMCs. The chain links TRBV5-1 to TRBJ1-3; D possibly corresponds to TRBD1 (5 bases). This receptor was obtained from a man between 50 and 59 years old with multiple sclerosis. The CDR3 loop reads CASSTGRTAGNTIYF. The CDR3 DNA reads TGCGCCAGCAGCACGGGACGTACCGCTGGAAACACCATATATTTT.